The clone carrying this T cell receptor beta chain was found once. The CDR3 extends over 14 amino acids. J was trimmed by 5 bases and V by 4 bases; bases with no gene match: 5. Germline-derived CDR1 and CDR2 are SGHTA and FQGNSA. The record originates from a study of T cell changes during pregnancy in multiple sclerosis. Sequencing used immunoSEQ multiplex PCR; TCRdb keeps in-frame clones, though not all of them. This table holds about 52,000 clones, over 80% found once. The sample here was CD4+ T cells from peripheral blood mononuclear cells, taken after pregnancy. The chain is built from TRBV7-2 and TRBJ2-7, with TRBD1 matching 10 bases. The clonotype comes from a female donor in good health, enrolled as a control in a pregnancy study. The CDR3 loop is CASSSGQGRNEQYF. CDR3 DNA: TGTGCCAGCAGCTCGGGACAGGGGAGGAACGAGCAGTACTTC.